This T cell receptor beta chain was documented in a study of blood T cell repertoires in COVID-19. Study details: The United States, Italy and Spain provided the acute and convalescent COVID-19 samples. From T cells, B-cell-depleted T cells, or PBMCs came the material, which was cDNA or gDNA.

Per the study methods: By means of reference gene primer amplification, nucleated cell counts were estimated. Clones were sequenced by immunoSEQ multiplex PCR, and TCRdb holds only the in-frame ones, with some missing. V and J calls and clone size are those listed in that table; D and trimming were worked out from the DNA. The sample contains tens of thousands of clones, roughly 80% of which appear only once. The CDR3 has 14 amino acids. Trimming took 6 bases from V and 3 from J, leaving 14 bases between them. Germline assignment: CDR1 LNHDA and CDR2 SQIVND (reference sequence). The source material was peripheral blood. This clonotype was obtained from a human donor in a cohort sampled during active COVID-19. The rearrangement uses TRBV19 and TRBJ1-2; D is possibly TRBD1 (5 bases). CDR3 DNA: TGTGCCAGTAGACCCCTAGGGGCTGACTATGGCTACACCTTC. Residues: CASRPLGADYGYTF.